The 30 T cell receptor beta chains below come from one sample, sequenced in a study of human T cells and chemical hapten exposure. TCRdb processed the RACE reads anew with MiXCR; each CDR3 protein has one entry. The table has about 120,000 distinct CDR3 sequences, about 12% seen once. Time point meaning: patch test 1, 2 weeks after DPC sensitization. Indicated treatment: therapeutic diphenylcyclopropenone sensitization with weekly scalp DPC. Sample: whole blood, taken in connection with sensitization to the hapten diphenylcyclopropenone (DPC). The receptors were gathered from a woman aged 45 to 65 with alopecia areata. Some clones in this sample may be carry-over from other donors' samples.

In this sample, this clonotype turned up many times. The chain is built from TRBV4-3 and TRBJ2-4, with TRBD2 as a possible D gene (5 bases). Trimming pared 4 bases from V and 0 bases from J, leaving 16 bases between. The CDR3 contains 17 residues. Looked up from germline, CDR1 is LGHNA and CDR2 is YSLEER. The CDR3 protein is CASSPRSGDVAKNIQYF. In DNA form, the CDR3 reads TGCGCCAGCAGCCCCAGATCCGGGGATGTAGCCAAAAACATTCAGTACTTC.

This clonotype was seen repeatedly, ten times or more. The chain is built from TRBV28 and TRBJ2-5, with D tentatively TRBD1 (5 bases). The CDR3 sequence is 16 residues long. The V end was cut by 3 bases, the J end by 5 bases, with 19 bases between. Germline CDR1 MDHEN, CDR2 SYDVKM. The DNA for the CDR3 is TGTGCCAGCAGTTTTTTGGGGCTGAAGTCCGGGGAGACCCAGTACTTC. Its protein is CASSFLGLKSGETQYF.

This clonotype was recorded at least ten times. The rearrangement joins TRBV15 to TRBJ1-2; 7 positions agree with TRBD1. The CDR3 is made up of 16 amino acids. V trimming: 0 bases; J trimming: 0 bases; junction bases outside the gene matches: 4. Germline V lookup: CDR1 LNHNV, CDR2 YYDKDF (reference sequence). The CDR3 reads CATSRDRTGSNYGYTF. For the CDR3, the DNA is TGTGCCACCAGCAGAGATCGGACAGGTTCTAACTATGGCTACACCTTC.

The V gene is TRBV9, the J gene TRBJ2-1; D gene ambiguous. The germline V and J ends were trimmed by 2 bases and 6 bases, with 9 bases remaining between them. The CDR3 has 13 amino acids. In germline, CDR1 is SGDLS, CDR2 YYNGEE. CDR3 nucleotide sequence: TGTGCCAGCAGCGTCGAGTCGAGCAATGAGCAGTTCTTC. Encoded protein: CASSVESSNEQFF.

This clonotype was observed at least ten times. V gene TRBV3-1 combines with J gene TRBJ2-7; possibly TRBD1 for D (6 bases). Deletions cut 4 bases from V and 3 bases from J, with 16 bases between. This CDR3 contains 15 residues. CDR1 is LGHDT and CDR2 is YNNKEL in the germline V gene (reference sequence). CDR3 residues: CASSRFRDTDYEQYF. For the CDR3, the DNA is TGTGCCAGCAGCCGTTTCCGGGACACAGACTACGAGCAGTACTTC.

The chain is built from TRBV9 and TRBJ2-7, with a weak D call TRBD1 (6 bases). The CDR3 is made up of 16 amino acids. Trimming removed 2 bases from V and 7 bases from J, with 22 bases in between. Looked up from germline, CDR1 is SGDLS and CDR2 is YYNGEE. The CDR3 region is CASSVYLGTLGDEQYF. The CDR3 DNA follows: TGTGCCAGCAGCGTCTACCTCGGGACACTCGGGGATGAGCAGTACTTC.

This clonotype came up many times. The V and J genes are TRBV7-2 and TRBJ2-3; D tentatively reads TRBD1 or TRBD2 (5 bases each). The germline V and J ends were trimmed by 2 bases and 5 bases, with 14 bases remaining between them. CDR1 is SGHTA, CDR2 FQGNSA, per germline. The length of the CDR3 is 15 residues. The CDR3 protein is CASSLSELGGDTQYF. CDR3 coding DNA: TGTGCCAGCAGCTTATCCGAGCTTGGGGGAGATACGCAGTATTTT.

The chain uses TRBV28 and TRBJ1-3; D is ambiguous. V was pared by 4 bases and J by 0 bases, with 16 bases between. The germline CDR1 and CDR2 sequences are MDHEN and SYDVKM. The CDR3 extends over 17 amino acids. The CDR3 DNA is TGTGCCAGCAGTTCCCCACGAATCTACAGCTCTGGAAACACCATATATTTT. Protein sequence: CASSSPRIYSSGNTIYF.

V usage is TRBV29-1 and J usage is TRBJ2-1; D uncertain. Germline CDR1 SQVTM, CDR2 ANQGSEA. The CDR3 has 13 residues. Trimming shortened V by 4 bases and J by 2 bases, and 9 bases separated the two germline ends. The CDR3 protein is CSVARSPYNEQFF. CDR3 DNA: TGCAGCGTTGCCCGATCACCCTACAATGAGCAGTTCTTC.

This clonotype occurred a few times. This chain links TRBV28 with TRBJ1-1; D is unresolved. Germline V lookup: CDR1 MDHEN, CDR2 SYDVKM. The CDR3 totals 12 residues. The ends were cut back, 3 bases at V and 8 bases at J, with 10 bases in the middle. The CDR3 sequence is CASSLEGSEAFF. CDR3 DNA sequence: TGTGCCAGCAGTTTGGAGGGATCGGAAGCTTTCTTT. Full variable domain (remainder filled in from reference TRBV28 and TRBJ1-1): DVKVTQSSRYLVKRTGEKVFLECVQDMDHENMFWYRQDPGLGLRLIYFSYDVKMKEKGDIPEGYSVSREKKERFSLILESASTNQTSMYLCASSLEGSEAFFGQGTRLTVV.

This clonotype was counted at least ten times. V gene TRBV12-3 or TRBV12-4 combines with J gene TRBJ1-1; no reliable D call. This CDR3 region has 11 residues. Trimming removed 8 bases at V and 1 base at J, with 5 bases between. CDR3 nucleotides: TGTGCCAGCCGGGAGAACACTGAAGCTTTCTTT. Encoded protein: CASRENTEAFF.

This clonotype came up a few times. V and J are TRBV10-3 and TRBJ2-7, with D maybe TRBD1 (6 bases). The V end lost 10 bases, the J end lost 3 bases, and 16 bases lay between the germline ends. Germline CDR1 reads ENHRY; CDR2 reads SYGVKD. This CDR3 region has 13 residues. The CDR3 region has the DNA TGTGCCACCAACAGGGTATCTCACTACGAGCAGTACTTC. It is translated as CATNRVSHYEQYF.

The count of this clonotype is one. CDR3 amino acids: CASSQDKSSFTGNTIYF. The CDR3 nucleotides are TGTGCCAGCAGCCAAGATAAGAGTTCCTTCACTGGAAACACCATATATTTT. This chain connects TRBV4-2 to TRBJ1-3; no clear D gene. Per germline, CDR1 LGHNA and CDR2 YNFKEQ. This CDR3 is 17 amino acids long. V shed 0 bases and J shed 2 bases, with 14 bases lying between them.

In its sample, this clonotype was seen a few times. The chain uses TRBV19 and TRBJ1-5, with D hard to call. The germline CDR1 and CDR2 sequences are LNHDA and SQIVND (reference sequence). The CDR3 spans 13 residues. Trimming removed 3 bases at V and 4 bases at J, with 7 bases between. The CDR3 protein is CASSMEGNQPQHF. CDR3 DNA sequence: TGTGCCAGTAGTATGGAAGGGAATCAGCCCCAGCATTTT.

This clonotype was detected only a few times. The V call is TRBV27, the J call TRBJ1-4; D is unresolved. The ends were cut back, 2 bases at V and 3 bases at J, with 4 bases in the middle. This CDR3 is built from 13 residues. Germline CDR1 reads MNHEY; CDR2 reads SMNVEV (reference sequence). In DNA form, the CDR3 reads TGTGCCAGCAGTTTAGATTCTAATGAAAAACTGTTTTTT. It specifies CASSLDSNEKLFF.

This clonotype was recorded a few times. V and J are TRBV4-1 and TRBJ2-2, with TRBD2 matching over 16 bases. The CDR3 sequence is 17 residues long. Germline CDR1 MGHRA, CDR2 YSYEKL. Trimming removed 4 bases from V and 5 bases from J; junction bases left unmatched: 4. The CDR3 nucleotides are TGCGCCAGCAGCCGGGGACTAGCGGGAGGGTGGACCGGGGAGCTGTTTTTT. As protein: CASSRGLAGGWTGELFF.

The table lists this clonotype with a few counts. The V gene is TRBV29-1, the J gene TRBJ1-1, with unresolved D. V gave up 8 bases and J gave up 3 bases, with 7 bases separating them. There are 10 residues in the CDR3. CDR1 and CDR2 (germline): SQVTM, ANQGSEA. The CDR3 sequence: CSTRDTEAFF. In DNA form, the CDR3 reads TGCAGCACGAGGGACACTGAAGCTTTCTTT.

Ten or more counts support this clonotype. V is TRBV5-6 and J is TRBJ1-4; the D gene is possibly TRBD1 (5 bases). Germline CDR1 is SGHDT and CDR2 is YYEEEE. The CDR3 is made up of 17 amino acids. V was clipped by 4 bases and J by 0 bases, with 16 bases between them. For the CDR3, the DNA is TGTGCCAGCAGCCAAAAACATTTGACAGCAACTAATGAAAAACTGTTTTTT. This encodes CASSQKHLTATNEKLFF.

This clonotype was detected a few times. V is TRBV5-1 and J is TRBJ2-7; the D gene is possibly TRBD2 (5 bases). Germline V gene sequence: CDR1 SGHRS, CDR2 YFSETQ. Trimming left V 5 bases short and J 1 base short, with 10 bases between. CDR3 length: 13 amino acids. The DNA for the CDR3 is TGCGCCAGCAGGGCGGGTAGTTCCTACGAGCAGTACTTC. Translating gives CASRAGSSYEQYF.

The CDR3 nucleotides read TGTGCCAGCAGTTTTATGGGGACAGTCACCGGGGAGCTGTTTTTT. This gives the protein CASSFMGTVTGELFF. The rearrangement joins TRBV12-3 or TRBV12-4 to TRBJ2-2, with 7 positions matching TRBD1. The CDR3 covers 15 residues. Trimming at V came to 3 bases and at J to 4 bases, leaving 5 bases not matched to a gene.

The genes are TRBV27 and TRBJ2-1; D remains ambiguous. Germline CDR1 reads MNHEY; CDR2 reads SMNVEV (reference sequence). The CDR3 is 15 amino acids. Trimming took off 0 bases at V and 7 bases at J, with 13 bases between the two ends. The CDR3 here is CASSLSPLVGNEQFF. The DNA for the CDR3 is TGTGCCAGCAGTTTATCCCCCCTGGTAGGAAATGAGCAGTTCTTC.

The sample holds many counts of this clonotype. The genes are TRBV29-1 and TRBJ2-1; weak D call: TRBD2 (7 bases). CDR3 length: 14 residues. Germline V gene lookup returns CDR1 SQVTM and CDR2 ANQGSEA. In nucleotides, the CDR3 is TGCAGTGTAGCCGTGGGGGGGCCTTACAATGAGCAGTTCTTC. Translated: CSVAVGGPYNEQFF.

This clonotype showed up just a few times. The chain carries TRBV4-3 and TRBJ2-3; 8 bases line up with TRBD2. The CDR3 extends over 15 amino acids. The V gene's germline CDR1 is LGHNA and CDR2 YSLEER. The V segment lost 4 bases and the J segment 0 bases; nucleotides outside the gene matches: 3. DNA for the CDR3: TGCGCCAGCAGCCTAGCGGGGCCTAGCACAGATACGCAGTATTTT. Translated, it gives CASSLAGPSTDTQYF.

CDR3 sequence reads: CASAKGGKVRGYTF. The CDR3 DNA reads as TGTGCCAGCGCCAAGGGCGGGAAGGTTCGTGGCTACACCTTC. The chain is built from TRBV16 and TRBJ1-2; D not certain. Germline CDR1 KGHSY, CDR2 FQNENV. V dropped 8 bases and J dropped 7 bases, with 20 bases sitting between them. This CDR3 has 14 amino acids.

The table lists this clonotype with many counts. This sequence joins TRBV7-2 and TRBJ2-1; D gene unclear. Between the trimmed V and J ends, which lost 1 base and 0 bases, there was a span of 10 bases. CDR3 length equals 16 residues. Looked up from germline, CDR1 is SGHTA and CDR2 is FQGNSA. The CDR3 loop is CASSLVGVSSYNEQFF. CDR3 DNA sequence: TGTGCCAGCAGCTTAGTTGGCGTCAGCTCCTACAATGAGCAGTTCTTC.

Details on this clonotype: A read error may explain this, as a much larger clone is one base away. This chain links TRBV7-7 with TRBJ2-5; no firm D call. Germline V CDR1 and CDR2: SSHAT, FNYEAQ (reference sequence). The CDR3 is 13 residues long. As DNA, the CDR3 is TGTGCTAGCAGCTCCGCTGCCCAAGAGACCCAGTACTTC. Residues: CASSSAAQETQYF.

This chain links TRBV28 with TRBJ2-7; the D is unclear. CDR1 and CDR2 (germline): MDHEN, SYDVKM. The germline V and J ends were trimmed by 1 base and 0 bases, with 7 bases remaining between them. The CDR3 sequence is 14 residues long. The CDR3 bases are TGTGCCAGCAGTTTATACCAGGCCTCCTACGAGCAGTACTTC. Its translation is CASSLYQASYEQYF.

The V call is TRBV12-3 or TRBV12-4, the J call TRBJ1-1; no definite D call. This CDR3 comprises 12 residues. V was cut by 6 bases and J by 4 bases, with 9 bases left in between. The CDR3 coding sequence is TGTGCCAGCAGCCAGCGCTTCACTGAAGCTTTCTTT. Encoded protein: CASSQRFTEAFF.

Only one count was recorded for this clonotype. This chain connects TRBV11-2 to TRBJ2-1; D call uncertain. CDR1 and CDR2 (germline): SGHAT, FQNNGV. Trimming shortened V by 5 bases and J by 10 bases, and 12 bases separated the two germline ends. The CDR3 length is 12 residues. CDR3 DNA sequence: TGTGCCAGCAGCCCCTCGACTCCCGAGCAGTTCTTC. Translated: CASSPSTPEQFF.

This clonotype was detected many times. The DNA for the CDR3 is TGCAGTGCAATAAGACAGGGGCTTACCGGGGAGCTGTTTTTT. Translation gives CSAIRQGLTGELFF. The rearrangement uses TRBV20-1 and TRBJ2-2; 8 bases fit TRBD1. Germline-derived CDR1 and CDR2 are DFQATT and SNEGSKA (reference sequence). There are 14 residues in the CDR3. The V and J ends lost 6 bases and 5 bases, in that order; junction bases with no gene match: 8.